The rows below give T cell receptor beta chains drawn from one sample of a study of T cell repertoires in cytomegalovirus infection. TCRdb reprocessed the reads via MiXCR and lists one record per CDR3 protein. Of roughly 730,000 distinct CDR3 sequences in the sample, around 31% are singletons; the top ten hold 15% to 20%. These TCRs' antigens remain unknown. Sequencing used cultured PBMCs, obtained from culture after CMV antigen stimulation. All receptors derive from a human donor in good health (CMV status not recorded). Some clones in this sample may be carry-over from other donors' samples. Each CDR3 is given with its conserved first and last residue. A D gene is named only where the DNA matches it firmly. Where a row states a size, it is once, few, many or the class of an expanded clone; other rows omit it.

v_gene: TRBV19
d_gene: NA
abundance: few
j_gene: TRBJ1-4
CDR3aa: CASSISGQTATNEKLFF
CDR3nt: TGTGCCAGTAGTATTTCCGGACAGACCGCAACTAATGAAAAACTGTTTTTT

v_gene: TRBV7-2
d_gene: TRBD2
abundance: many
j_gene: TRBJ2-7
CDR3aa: CASSPSSGGKTYEQYF
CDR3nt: TGTGCCAGCAGCCCCTCGAGCGGGGGGAAGACCTACGAGCAGTACTTC

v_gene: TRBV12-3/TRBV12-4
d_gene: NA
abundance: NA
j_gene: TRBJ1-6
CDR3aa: CASSPSWAGGSPLHF
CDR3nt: TGTGCCAGCAGTCCTTCTTGGGCCGGGGGTTCACCCCTCCACTTT

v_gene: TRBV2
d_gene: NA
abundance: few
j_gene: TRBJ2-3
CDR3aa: CASSEGVYTDTQYF
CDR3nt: TGTGCCAGCAGTGAAGGGGTCTACACAGATACGCAGTATTTT

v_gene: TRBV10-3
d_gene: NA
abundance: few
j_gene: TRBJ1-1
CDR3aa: CAIGRGNAEAFF
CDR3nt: TGTGCCATCGGAAGAGGGAACGCTGAAGCTTTCTTT

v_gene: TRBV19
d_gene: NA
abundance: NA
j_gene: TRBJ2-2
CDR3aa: CASSQQGRGGELFF
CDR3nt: TGTGCCAGTAGTCAACAGGGGAGGGGCGGGGAGCTGTTTTTT

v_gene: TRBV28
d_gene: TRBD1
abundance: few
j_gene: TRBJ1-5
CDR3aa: CASSPFRTGVNQPQHF
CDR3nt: TGTGCCAGCAGTCCCTTTCGGACAGGGGTCAATCAGCCCCAGCATTTT

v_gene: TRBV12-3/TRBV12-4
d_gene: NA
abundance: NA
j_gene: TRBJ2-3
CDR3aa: CASSLPWGSTDTQYF
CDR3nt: TGTGCCAGCAGTTTACCATGGGGGAGCACAGATACGCAGTATTTT

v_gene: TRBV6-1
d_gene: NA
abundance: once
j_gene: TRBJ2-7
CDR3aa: CASNRGGFSGEQYF
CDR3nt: TGTGCCAGCAACCGAGGGGGGTTCTCCGGCGAGCAGTACTTC

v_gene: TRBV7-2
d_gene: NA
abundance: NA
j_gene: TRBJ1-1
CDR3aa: CASSSRPQVEAFF
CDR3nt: TGTGCCAGCAGCTCCCGACCGCAGGTTGAAGCTTTCTTT

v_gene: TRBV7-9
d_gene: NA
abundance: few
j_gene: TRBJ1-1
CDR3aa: CASRPIRWELDTEAFF
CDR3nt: TGTGCCAGCAGACCTATTCGGTGGGAGCTAGACACTGAAGCTTTCTTT

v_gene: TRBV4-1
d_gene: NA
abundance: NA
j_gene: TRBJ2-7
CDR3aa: CASSQVSTGVQEQYF
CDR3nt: TGCGCCAGCAGCCAAGTATCGACGGGAGTGCAAGAGCAGTACTTC

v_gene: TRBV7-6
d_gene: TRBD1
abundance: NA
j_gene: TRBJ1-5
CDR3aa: CASSLGTGFNQPQHF
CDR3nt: TGTGCCAGCAGCTTAGGGACAGGATTTAATCAGCCCCAGCATTTT

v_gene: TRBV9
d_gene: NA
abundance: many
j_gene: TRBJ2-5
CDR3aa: CASSAEGRYQETQYF
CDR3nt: TGTGCCAGCAGCGCCGAGGGGAGGTACCAAGAGACCCAGTACTTC

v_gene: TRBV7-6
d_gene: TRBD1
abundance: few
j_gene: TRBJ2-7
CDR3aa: CASSPRGQGYEQYF
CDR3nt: TGTGCCAGCAGCCCCCGCGGACAGGGTTACGAGCAGTACTTC

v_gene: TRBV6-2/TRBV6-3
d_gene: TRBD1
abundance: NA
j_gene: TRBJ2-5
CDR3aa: CASSPHSDRGRLETQYF
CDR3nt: TGTGCCAGCAGTCCACACTCGGACAGGGGGCGCCTAGAGACCCAGTACTTC

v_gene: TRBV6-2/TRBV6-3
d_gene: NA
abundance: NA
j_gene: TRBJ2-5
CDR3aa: CASTGLSETQYF
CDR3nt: TGTGCCAGCACCGGTCTGTCGGAGACCCAGTACTTC

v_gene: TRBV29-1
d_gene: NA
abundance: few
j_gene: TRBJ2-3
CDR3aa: CSVDESTDTQYF
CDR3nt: TGCAGCGTTGACGAGAGCACAGATACGCAGTATTTT

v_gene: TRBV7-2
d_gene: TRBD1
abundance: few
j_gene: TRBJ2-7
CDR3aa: CASSILGQGPYEQYF
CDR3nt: TGTGCCAGCAGCATATTGGGACAGGGACCCTACGAGCAGTACTTC

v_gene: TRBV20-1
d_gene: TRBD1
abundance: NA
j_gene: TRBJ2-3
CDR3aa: CSATDRGGTDTQYF
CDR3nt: TGCAGTGCCACGGACAGGGGGGGCACAGATACGCAGTATTTT

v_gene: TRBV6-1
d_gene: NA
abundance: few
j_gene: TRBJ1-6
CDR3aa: CASRAGISSYNSPLHF
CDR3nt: TGTGCCAGCAGAGCCGGGATTAGCTCCTATAATTCACCCCTCCACTTT

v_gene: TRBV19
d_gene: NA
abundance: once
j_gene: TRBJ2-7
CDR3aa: CASTPSWQGEGEQYF
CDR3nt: TGTGCCAGTACCCCCTCGTGGCAGGGGGAGGGCGAGCAGTACTTC

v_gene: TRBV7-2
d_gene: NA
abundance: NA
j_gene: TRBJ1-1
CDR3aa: CASSLYGGEAFF
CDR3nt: TGTGCCAGCAGCCTGTATGGGGGAGAAGCTTTCTTT

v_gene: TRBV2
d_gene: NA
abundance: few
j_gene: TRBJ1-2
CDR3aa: CASILLGDGGYTF
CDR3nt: TGTGCCAGCATCCTACTGGGGGACGGGGGCTACACCTTC

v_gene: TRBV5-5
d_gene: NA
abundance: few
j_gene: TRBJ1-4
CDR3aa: CASSSSGDVEKLFF
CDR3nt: TGTGCCAGCAGCTCGTCCGGGGATGTAGAAAAACTGTTTTTT

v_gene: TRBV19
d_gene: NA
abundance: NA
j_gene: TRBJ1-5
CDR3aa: CASSIEVLRQPQHF
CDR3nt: TGTGCCAGTAGTATTGAGGTTCTCCGTCAGCCCCAGCATTTT

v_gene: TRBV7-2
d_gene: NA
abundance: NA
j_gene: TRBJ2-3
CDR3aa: CATQTGRWDTQYF
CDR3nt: TGTGCCACTCAAACGGGGAGGTGGGATACGCAGTATTTT

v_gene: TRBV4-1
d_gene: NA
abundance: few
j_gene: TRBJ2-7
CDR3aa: CASSQDQGYEQYF
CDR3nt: TGCGCCAGCAGCCAAGATCAGGGATACGAGCAGTACTTC

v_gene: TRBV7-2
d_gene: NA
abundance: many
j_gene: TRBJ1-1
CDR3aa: CASTLWGNTEAFF
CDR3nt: TGTGCCAGCACCCTGTGGGGGAACACTGAAGCTTTCTTT

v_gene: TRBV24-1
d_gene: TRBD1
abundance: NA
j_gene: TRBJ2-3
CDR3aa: CATSDGQGDTQYF
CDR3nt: TGTGCCACCAGTGATGGACAGGGCGATACGCAGTATTTT

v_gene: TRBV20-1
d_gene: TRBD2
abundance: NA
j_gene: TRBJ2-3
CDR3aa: CSAVAGDSLGTQYF
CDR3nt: TGCAGTGCTGTAGCGGGAGATAGTTTAGGTACGCAGTATTTT

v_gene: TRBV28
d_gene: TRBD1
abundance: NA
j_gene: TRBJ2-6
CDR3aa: CASMLQGTGANVLTF
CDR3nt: TGTGCCAGTATGTTACAGGGGACTGGGGCCAACGTCCTGACTTTC

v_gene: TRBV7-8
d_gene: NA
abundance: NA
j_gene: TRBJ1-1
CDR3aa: CASSLGVGSRTEAFF
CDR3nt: TGTGCCAGCAGCTTGGGTGTAGGGAGTAGGACTGAAGCTTTCTTT

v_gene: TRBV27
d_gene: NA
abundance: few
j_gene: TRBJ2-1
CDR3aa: CASSIRPDRITYNEQFF
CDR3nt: TGTGCCAGCAGTATCCGCCCCGACAGGATTACCTACAATGAGCAGTTCTTC

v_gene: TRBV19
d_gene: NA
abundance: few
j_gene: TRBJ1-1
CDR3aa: CASSEQANTEAFF
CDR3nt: TGTGCCAGTAGTGAGCAGGCGAACACTGAAGCTTTCTTT

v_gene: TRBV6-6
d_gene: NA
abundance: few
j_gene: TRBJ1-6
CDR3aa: CASSARDRSSYNSPLHF
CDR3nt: TGTGCCAGCAGCGCCAGGGACCGGAGCTCCTATAATTCACCCCTCCACTTT

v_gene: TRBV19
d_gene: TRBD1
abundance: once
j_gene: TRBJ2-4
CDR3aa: CASGTVQAKNIQYF
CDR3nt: TGTGCCAGCGGGACAGTTCAAGCCAAAAACATTCAGTACTTC

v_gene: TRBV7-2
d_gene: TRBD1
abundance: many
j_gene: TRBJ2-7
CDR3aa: CASSSQGALNEQYF
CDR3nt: TGTGCCAGCAGCTCACAGGGGGCGCTGAACGAGCAGTACTTC

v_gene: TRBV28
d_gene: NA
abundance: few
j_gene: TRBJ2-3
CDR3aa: CASSLPSELTDTQYF
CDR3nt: TGTGCCAGCAGTTTACCTAGCGAGCTCACAGATACGCAGTATTTT

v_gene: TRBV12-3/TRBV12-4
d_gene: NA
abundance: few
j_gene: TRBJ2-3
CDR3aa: CASSAGGQGTDTQYF
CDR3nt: TGTGCCAGCAGTGCAGGGGGGCAGGGCACAGATACGCAGTATTTT

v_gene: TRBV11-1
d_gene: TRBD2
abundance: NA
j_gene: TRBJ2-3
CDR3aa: CASSLTSGDLTDTQYF
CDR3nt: TGTGCCAGCAGCTTAACTAGCGGGGACCTCACAGATACGCAGTATTTT

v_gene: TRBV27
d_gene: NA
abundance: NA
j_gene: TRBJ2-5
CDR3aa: CASSLSGYRPKLGPETQYF
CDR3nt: TGTGCCAGCAGTTTAAGTGGATACAGGCCCAAGTTGGGTCCGGAGACCCAGTACTTC

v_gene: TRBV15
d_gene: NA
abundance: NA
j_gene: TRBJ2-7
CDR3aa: CATSRGRERAREQYF
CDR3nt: TGTGCCACCAGCAGAGGCAGGGAAAGGGCTCGAGAGCAGTACTTC

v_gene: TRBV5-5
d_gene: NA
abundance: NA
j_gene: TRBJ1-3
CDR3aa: CASSLMGTSGNTIYF
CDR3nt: TGTGCCAGCAGCTTGATGGGTACCTCTGGAAACACCATATATTTT

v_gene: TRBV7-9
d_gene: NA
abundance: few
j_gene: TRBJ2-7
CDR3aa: CASSLSLGFVSYEQYF
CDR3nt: TGTGCCAGCAGCTTATCCCTAGGGTTTGTGTCCTACGAGCAGTACTTC

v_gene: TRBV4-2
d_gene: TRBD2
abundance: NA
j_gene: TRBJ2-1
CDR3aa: CASSQVERGNNEQFF
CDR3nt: TGTGCCAGCAGCCAAGTGGAGCGGGGGAACAATGAGCAGTTCTTC

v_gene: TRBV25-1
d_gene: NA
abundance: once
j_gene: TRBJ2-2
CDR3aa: CASTPTDTGELFF
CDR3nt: TGTGCCAGCACTCCAACTGACACCGGGGAGCTGTTTTTT

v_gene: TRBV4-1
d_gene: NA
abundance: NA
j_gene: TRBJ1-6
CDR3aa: CASSQEVVGSPLHF
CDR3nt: TGCGCCAGCAGCCAAGAAGTCGTTGGTTCACCCCTCCACTTT

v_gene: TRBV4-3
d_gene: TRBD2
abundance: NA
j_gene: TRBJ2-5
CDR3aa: CASSQGRTSGGRETQYF
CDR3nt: TGCGCCAGCAGCCAAGGCAGGACTAGCGGGGGCCGGGAGACCCAGTACTTC

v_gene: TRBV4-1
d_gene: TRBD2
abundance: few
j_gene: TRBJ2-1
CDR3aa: CASMGSGGIVLDEQFF
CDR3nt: TGCGCCAGCATGGGAAGCGGGGGCATTGTCTTGGATGAGCAGTTCTTC

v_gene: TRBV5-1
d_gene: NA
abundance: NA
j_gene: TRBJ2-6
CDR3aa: CASSTGQRDVLTF
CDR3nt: TGCGCCAGCAGCACGGGACAGCGGGACGTCCTGACTTTC